Sequencing of this T cell receptor beta chain was carried out in a study of beta chain features in type 1 diabetes. Expressed TCRB transcripts were sequenced because the entire RNA isolate underwent reverse transcription. Profiling relied on immunoSEQ multiplex PCR, and the TCRdb table lists in-frame clones only, not all of them. The data show about 340,000 clones, less than 9.5% seen once. This CDR3 is built from 17 residues. The V gene lost 4 bases and the J gene lost 0 bases, with 17 bases spanning the gap. The germline V gene encodes CDR1 SGHDT and CDR2 YYEEEE. In this sample, this clone turned up many times. What it recognizes is unknown. Study results and caveats: For patients and controls alike, PCR might favor shorter templates to the same degree.

The V and J genes are TRBV5-6 and TRBJ2-4, with D possibly TRBD2 on 5 matching bases. The specimen was central memory CD4+ T cells from blood. The clonotype comes from a woman aged 18-30 years in good health. This CDR3 is CASSLIGRVTAKNIQYF. In nucleotides, the CDR3 is TGTGCCAGCAGCCTAATCGGGCGGGTAACAGCCAAAAACATTCAGTACTTC. The whole variable domain, remainder taken from reference TRBV5-6 and TRBJ2-4, is DAGVTQSPTHLIKTRGQQVTLRCSPKSGHDTVSWYQQALGQGPQFIFQYYEEEERQRGNFPDRFSGHQFPNYSSELNVNALLLGDSALYLCASSLIGRVTAKNIQYFGAGTRLSVL.